One and the same sample provided the 11 T cell receptor beta chains below, sequenced in a study of glioma-infiltrating T cells after dendritic cell vaccination (dated by TCRdb to the mid-2010s). Receptors were amplified or captured by the immunoSEQ multiplex PCR assay. The source is immuneACCESS, and TCRdb retained only in-frame sequences with V and J called. Part of the clones is not carried over; for the studies checked, unresolved V genes explain less than half of this, and the remainder is unexplained. The sample table lists 75,000 to 95,000 clones, about 81% of them with a count of one. Approximately 2% of the sample belongs to the ten largest clones. The sample's time point label, in plain terms: after dendritic cell vaccination, including at tumor progression/relapse. This material consisted of blood, taken after dendritic cell vaccination. These receptor sequences come from a human donor with glioblastoma.

The J gene is TRBJ1-4, the V gene TRBV9; 7 nucleotides align to TRBD1. The CDR3 contains 16 residues. The V and J ends lost 0 bases and 3 bases, in that order; junction bases with no gene match: 5. Per the germline V gene, CDR1 is SGDLS and CDR2 is YYNGEE. The CDR3 DNA sequence: TGTGCCAGCAGCGTAGGGGCCCAGGGGGCTAATGAAAAACTGTTTTTT. Its translation is CASSVGAQGANEKLFF. Variable domain in full (rest from reference TRBV9 and TRBJ1-4): DSGVTQTPKHLITATGQRVTLRCSPRSGDLSVYWYQQSLDQGLQFLIQYYNGEERAKGNILERFSAQQFPDLHSELNLSSLELGDSALYFCASSVGAQGANEKLFFGSGTQLSVL.

CDR3 loop: CATSRDLAGSYEQYF. The CDR3, as DNA: TGTGCCACCAGCAGAGATCTGGCGGGGTCCTACGAGCAGTACTTC. The gene calls are TRBV15 and TRBJ2-5, with a tentative D call TRBD2 (6 bases). Judging by the DNA end, TRBJ2-7 fits better; the J call may be wrong. The CDR3 loop spans 15 amino acids. Germline V lookup: CDR1 LNHNV, CDR2 YYDKDF (reference sequence).

The V call is TRBV11-2, the J call TRBJ2-1; no definite D call. From germline, CDR1 is SGHAT and CDR2 FQNNGV. The CDR3 totals 13 residues. Trimming shortened V by 1 base and J by 4 bases, and 5 bases separated the two germline ends. CDR3 in DNA: TGTGCCAGCAGCTTAGTCAGATACAATGAGCAGTTCTTC. Its protein is CASSLVRYNEQFF.

The chain is built from TRBV19 and TRBJ2-2, with TRBD1 identical over 7 bases. CDR3 length: 15 amino acids. V was pared by 7 bases and J by 1 base, with 6 bases of the junction left unmatched. Germline assignment: CDR1 LNHDA and CDR2 SQIVND (reference sequence). CDR3 bases: TGTGCCAGTATGGTAAGGGGGCGGAACACCGGGGAGCTGTTTTTT. Translating gives CASMVRGRNTGELFF.

In this sample, this clone turned up a few times. This chain uses TRBV10-3 with TRBJ1-3; D uncertain. Deletions cut 3 bases from V and 1 base from J, with 10 bases between. Germline V CDR1 and CDR2: ENHRY, SYGVKD. There are 15 residues in the CDR3. The CDR3 DNA follows: TGTGCCATCAGTGATCGTCCGGTTTCTGGAAACACCATATATTTT. It is translated as CAISDRPVSGNTIYF.

The chain joins TRBV6-5 to TRBJ1-4, with TRBD1 matching over 9 bases. Germline V gene data show CDR1 as MNHEY and CDR2 as SVGAGI. CDR3 length equals 13 residues. J gave up 8 bases and V 6 bases, and 4 bases lay outside the gene matches. CDR3 protein: CASRQGAREKLFF. CDR3 nucleotide sequence: TGTGCCAGCAGACAGGGGGCTAGAGAAAAACTGTTTTTT.

V and J are TRBV18 and TRBJ1-2; 9 bases are shared with TRBD1. With 3 bases clipped from V and 4 bases from J, the junction kept 12 bases outside the gene matches. Per germline, CDR1 KGHSH and CDR2 LQKENI. This CDR3 is 17 amino acids long. The CDR3 is CASSPSGTGSHLYGYTF. DNA of the CDR3: TGTGCCAGCTCACCTTCCGGGACAGGGAGCCACCTCTATGGCTACACCTTC.

This clone was seen more than once but under ten times. This rearrangement joins TRBV6-6 to TRBJ1-1; D possibly corresponds to TRBD1 (5 bases). The CDR3 sequence is 14 residues long. Trimming took 1 base from V and 7 from J, leaving 13 bases between them. The germline CDR1 and CDR2 sequences are MNHNY and SVGAGI (reference sequence). The CDR3 loop reads CASSYLSGNGEAFF. For the CDR3, the DNA is TGTGCCAGCAGTTACTTATCAGGGAATGGTGAAGCTTTCTTT.

The sample holds a few counts of this clone. The chain recombines TRBV5-1 with TRBJ1-3; TRBD1 agrees at 8 bases. Trimming removed 0 bases from V and 0 bases from J; junction bases left unmatched: 8. The CDR3 covers 18 residues. CDR1 SGHRS and CDR2 YFSETQ come from the germline V gene. In DNA, the CDR3 is TGCGCCAGCAGCTTGGCCCTCACAGGGGGTTCCTCTGGAAACACCATATATTTT. Its translation: CASSLALTGGSSGNTIYF.

This chain connects TRBV5-4 to TRBJ1-6; possibly TRBD1 for D (5 bases). The CDR3 contains 16 residues. V gave up 0 bases and J gave up 0 bases, with 7 bases separating them. Germline V gene sequence: CDR1 SGHNT, CDR2 YYREEE (reference sequence). CDR3 coding DNA: TGTGCCAGCAGCTTGGACAGGAGCTCCTATAATTCACCCCTCCACTTT. Translation: CASSLDRSSYNSPLHF.

This chain joins TRBV19 and TRBJ1-3; no firm D call. Germline V gives CDR1 LNHDA, CDR2 SQIVND (reference sequence). The germline V and J ends were trimmed by 4 bases and 0 bases, with 7 bases remaining between them. The CDR3 contains 14 residues. The CDR3 loop reads CASSTSYSGNTIYF. Written as DNA, the CDR3 is TGTGCCAGTAGTACTAGCTACTCTGGAAACACCATATATTTT. The full variable domain, its missing parts supplied by reference TRBV19 and TRBJ1-3, is DGGITQSPKYLFRKEGQNVTLSCEQNLNHDAMYWYRQDPGQGLRLIYYSQIVNDFQKGDIAEGYSVSREKKESFPLTVTSAQKNPTAFYLCASSTSYSGNTIYFGEGSWLTVV.